The rows below give T cell receptor beta chains drawn from one sample of a study of cytomegalovirus exposure and HLA in healthy donors. This table comes from immunoSEQ multiplex PCR, and its TCRdb copy is limited to in-frame clones, with some not included. The sample has tens of thousands of clones, around 73% seen once. Material for sequencing was PBMCs. These receptors were taken from a man aged 50-60 years in good health and CMV-seronegative. CDR3s include the opening cysteine and the closing phenylalanine or tryptophan. The D gene is left open where the match is weak. The listing skips clone size in some rows; elsewhere it reads once, few, many or a size class.

CDR3 protein,CDR3 DNA,D gene,clone size,V gene,J gene
CASSVPQDSPNTGELFF,TGTGCCAGCAGCGTACCCCAAGACAGCCCGAACACCGGGGAGCTGTTTTTT,.,.,TRBV9,TRBJ2-2
CASSGGTGGYQETQYF,TGCGCCAGCAGCGGAGGGACAGGGGGGTACCAAGAGACCCAGTACTTC,TRBD1,.,TRBV5-1,TRBJ2-5
CAIQRGGQGYGYTF,TGTGCCATCCAACGGGGGGGGCAGGGCTATGGCTACACCTTC,.,.,TRBV6-1,TRBJ1-2
CASGLTNRGSDTQYF,TGTGCTAGTGGTTTGACCAACAGGGGGTCCGATACGCAGTATTTT,TRBD1,few,TRBV12-5,TRBJ2-3
CASSLGGGGREAFF,TGTGCCAGCAGCTTAGGGGGCGGGGGGCGTGAAGCTTTCTTT,.,.,TRBV7-8,TRBJ1-1
CASSPGRTDTEAFF,TGTGCCAGTAGTCCGGGACGGACAGACACTGAAGCTTTCTTT,.,.,TRBV19,TRBJ1-1
CASSVETGENTEAFF,TGTGCCAGCAGCGTTGAGACAGGGGAGAACACTGAAGCTTTCTTT,TRBD1,.,TRBV9,TRBJ1-1
CASSLLARNTGELFF,TGTGCCAGCAGCTTACTGGCCAGGAACACCGGGGAGCTGTTTTTT,.,.,TRBV7-6,TRBJ2-2
CASSEGGLEAFF,TGTGCCAGCAGTGAAGGGGGACTTGAAGCTTTCTTT,.,few,TRBV6-1,TRBJ1-1
CASRIQGPSPLHF,TGTGCCAGCAGGATACAGGGTCCCTCACCCCTCCACTTT,.,.,TRBV11-2,TRBJ1-6
CASRGQGSGYEQYF,TGTGCCAGCAGGGGACAGGGATCGGGCTACGAGCAGTACTTC,TRBD1,.,TRBV6-5,TRBJ2-7
CASSPGPGQTNTEAFF,TGCGCCAGCAGCCCTGGACCCGGACAGACGAACACTGAAGCTTTCTTT,.,.,TRBV5-1,TRBJ1-1
CASSEAPGISYTF,TGTGCCAGCAGTGAAGCGCCGGGGATCTCATACACCTTC,.,.,TRBV2,TRBJ1-2
CASSSSGGVYNEQFF,TGTGCCAGCAGCTCTAGCGGGGGGGTCTACAATGAGCAGTTCTTC,TRBD2,.,TRBV7-3,TRBJ2-1
CASSFAGVDSYEQYF,TGTGCCAGCAGCTTCGCAGGGGTGGACTCCTACGAGCAGTACTTC,.,.,TRBV5-4,TRBJ2-7
CASSAPSGHEQFF,TGTGCCAGCAGCGCCCCGAGCGGGCATGAGCAGTTCTTC,.,.,TRBV9,TRBJ2-1
CASSFDTYNEQFF,TGTGCTAGCAGCTTCGACACCTACAATGAGCAGTTCTTC,.,.,TRBV7-7,TRBJ2-1
CASSTRAGGPSDTQYF,TGCGCCAGCAGCACCCGAGCGGGGGGGCCATCAGATACGCAGTATTTT,TRBD2,.,TRBV5-1,TRBJ2-3
CANSQGAGSHQPQHF,TGTGCCAACTCACAGGGGGCAGGGAGCCATCAGCCCCAGCATTTT,TRBD1,.,TRBV28,TRBJ1-5
CASQGYGGYTF,TGTGCCAGTCAGGGTTACGGTGGCTACACCTTC,.,.,TRBV25-1,TRBJ1-2
CASSLGAYMNTEAFF,TGTGCCAGCAGCTTAGGGGCGTACATGAACACTGAAGCTTTCTTT,.,once,TRBV7-8,TRBJ1-1
CSSSSGRQGVEKLFF,TGTTCCAGCAGCTCAGGGCGCCAGGGGGTCGAAAAACTGTTTTTT,TRBD1,.,TRBV7-9,TRBJ1-4
CASTSKGTGANRSPLHF,TGTGCCAGTACCTCAAAGGGGACAGGGGCTAATAGATCACCCCTCCACTTT,TRBD1,.,TRBV19,TRBJ1-6
CASSYSAGYNSPLHF,TGTGCCAGCAGTTACTCCGCCGGGTATAATTCACCCCTCCACTTT,.,.,TRBV6-5,TRBJ1-6
CAWRRSAELYNSPLHF,TGTGCCTGGAGGAGATCCGCCGAATTATATAATTCACCCCTCCACTTT,.,.,TRBV30,TRBJ1-6
CASSGALAAEQYF,TGCGCCAGCAGCGGGGCACTAGCGGCTGAGCAGTACTTC,TRBD2,.,TRBV5-1,TRBJ2-7
CASSEYLRDGYTF,TGTGCCAGCAGTGAATACCTCAGGGATGGCTACACCTTC,.,.,TRBV6-1,TRBJ1-2
CASSLGGTGNTIYF,TGTGCCAGCAGCTTGGGGGGGACAGGAAACACCATATATTTT,.,.,TRBV7-8,TRBJ1-3
CASSYSRTGGGEQYF,TGTGCCAGCAGTTACTCAAGGACAGGGGGCGGCGAGCAGTACTTC,TRBD1,.,TRBV6-6,TRBJ2-7